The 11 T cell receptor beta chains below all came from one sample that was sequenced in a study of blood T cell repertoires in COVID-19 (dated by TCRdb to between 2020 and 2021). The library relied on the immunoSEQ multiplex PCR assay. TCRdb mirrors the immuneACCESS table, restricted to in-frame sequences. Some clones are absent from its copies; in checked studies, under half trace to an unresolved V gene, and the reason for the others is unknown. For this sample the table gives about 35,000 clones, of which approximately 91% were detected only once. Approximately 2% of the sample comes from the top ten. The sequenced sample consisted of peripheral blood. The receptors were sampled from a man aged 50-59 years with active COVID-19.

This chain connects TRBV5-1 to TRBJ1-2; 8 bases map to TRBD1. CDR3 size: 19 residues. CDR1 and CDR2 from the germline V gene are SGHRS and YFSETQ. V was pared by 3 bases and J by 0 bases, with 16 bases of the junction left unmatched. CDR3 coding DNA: TGCGCCAGCAGCTCAGCTCCGGGACAGGAAGCTTTAGCTAACTATGGCTACACCTTC. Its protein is CASSSAPGQEALANYGYTF.

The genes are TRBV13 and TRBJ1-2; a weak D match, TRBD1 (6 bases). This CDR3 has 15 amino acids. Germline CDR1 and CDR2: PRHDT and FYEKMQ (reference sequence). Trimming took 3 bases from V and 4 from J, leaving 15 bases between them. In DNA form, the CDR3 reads TGTGCCAGCAGCTTCGCCAGGGCAGGGGCCTATGGCTACACCTTC. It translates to CASSFARAGAYGYTF.

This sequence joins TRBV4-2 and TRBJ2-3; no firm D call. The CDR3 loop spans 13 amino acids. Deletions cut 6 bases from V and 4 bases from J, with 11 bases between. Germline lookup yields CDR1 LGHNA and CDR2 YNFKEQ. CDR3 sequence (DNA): TGTGCCAGCAGGGGCACTCAGTCAGATACGCAGTATTTT. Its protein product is CASRGTQSDTQYF.

CDR3 bases: TGTGCCAGCAGTGAAGGTGGGACTAGTGGAGAGACCCAGTACTTC. Protein: CASSEGGTSGETQYF. The chain carries TRBV2 and TRBJ2-5; TRBD2 matches at 8 bases. CDR3 size: 15 residues. CDR1 is SNHLY and CDR2 is FYNNEI in the germline V gene. Losses at the gene ends were 1 base for V and 4 bases for J; bases not matched to a gene: 5.

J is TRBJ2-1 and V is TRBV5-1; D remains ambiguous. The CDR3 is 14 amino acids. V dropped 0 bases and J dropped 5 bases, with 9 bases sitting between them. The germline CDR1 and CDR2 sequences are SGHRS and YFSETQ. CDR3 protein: CASSLAKSNNEQFF. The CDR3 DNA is TGCGCCAGCAGCTTGGCTAAGAGTAACAATGAGCAGTTCTTC.

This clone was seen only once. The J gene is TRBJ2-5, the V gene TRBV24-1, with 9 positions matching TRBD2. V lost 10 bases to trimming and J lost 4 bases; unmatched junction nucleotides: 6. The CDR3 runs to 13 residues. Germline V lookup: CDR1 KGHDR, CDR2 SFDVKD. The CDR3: CATQAGGRETQYF. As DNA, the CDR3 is TGTGCCACTCAGGCGGGGGGGAGAGAGACCCAGTACTTC.

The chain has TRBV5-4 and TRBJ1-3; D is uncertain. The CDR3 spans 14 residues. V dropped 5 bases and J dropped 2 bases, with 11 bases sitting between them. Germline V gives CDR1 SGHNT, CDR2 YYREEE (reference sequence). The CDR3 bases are TGTGCCAGCAGTCCGGGAGGACCTGGAAACACCATATATTTT. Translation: CASSPGGPGNTIYF. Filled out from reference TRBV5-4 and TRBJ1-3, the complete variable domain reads ETGVTQSPTHLIKTRGQQVTLRCSSQSGHNTVSWYQQALGQGPQFIFQYYREEENGRGNFPPRFSGLQFPNYSSELNVNALELDDSALYLCASSPGGPGNTIYFGEGSWLTVV.

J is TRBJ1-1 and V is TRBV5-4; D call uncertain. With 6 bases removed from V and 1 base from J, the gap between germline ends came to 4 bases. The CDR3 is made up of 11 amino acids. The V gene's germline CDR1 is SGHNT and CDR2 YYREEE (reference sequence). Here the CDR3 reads CASTQNTEAFF. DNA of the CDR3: TGTGCCAGCACACAGAACACTGAAGCTTTCTTT.

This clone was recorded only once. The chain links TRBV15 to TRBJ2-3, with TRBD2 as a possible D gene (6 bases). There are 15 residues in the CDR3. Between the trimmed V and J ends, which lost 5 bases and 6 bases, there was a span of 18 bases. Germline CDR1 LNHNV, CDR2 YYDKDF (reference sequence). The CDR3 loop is CATSGFSGGVDTQYF. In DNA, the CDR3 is TGTGCCACCAGCGGGTTCTCTGGAGGGGTGGATACGCAGTATTTT.

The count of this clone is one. The CDR3 spells CASSPLRGRGDTQYF. In DNA form, the CDR3 reads TGTGCCAGTAGCCCCTTGAGAGGGAGGGGAGATACGCAGTATTTT. The rearrangement joins TRBV19 to TRBJ2-3; 7 bases align to TRBD2. CDR1 LNHDA and CDR2 SQIVND come from the germline V gene (reference sequence). This CDR3 is 15 amino acids long. Trimming took 6 bases from V and 5 from J; bases not matched to a gene: 11.

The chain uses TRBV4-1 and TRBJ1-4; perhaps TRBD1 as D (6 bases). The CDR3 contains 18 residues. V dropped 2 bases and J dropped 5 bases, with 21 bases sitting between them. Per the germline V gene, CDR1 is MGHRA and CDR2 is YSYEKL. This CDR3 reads CASSQPPGQPTGNEKLFF. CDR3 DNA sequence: TGCGCCAGCAGCCAACCTCCCGGACAGCCGACTGGCAATGAAAAACTGTTTTTT.